This T cell receptor (beta chain) was profiled in a study of T cells in Graves' hyperthyroidism and ophthalmopathy. The study based diagnoses on clinical symptoms, serum thyroxine and TRAb, thyroid ultrasound and orbital computed tomography. The TCR beta CDR3 regions underwent amplification using RNA transcripts as the source. Primed by the HTBI set, a first-round RT-PCR was run on the TCR CDR3. From the multiplex PCR reads, TCRdb called clonotypes with MiXCR, one entry per CDR3 protein. The sample has around 690,000 distinct CDR3 sequences, about 18% seen once; the top ten hold around 16%. The sequence came from a man aged 50 to 60 with Graves' hyperthyroidism. Sequencing used blood.

In DNA, the CDR3 is TGTGCCAGCAGTTACGGGCGGGAACACACCGGGGAGCTGTTTTTT. Translating it yields CASSYGREHTGELFF. The chain employs TRBV6-5 and TRBJ2-2; tentatively, D is TRBD2 (6 bases). Trimming removed 2 bases from V and 3 bases from J, with 10 bases in between. CDR3 length equals 15 residues. The germline gives CDR1 MNHEY, CDR2 SVGAGI.